This T cell receptor beta chain was identified during a study of cytomegalovirus exposure and HLA in healthy donors (dated by TCRdb to the late 2010s). General notes on the study: According to an earlier analysis of around 600 of the donors, some 170 million T cells yielded some 110 million unique TCR beta sequences and 250 to 350 Gb of sequence data. An early release covering more than 500 HLA-typed donors comprised approximately 300 gigabases of sequencing data and around 85 million unique TCR sequences. Of the roughly 400 genotyped donors, approximately 80% fell in the genetic ancestry cluster associated with self-reported Caucasian donors. The study was designed to test whether signatures of past pathogen exposure could be identified by cataloging public T cell receptors. The T cell repertoires of under 700 subjects were profiled by immunosequencing and related to cytomegalovirus serostatus. Along with the roughly 670-subject first cohort, a separate validation cohort of roughly 110 different subjects was used. High-throughput TCR immunosequencing, statistical association of individual TCRs with disease status, and machine learning were combined to predict cytomegalovirus infection status. A later analysis re-examined previously published TCR beta repertoires from 600 to 700 donors and added high-resolution HLA genotyping to investigate patterns of TCR occurrence. The later analysis used no new phenotypic data to find candidate immune exposures, relying instead on TCR beta sequences and their occurrence across donors. An earlier analysis of nearly 600 of the donors applied high-throughput TCR beta sequencing to assess whether each TCR beta V gene segment acted as functional or pseudogenic. Donor age, sex, ethnicity and CMV serostatus were compiled together with the repertoire data. In a later genetic analysis, genome-wide SNP genotypes for about three fifths of the roughly 670 donors were used, and that subset was treated as a discovery cohort. All discovery cohort repertoires had been generated using a single sequencing platform. HLA typing included class I and class II loci at four-digit resolution. The number of typed donors differed by locus: roughly 629-630 for A, B, C, DRB1 and DQB1; some 500 for DQA1; around 580 for DPA1; and roughly 470 for DPB1. Roughly five DR-DQ haplotypes were handled as single units for association and clustering, since linkage in the cohort was strong. On average, about 200,000 unique TCR beta nucleotide sequences were sequenced per donor among about 400 genotyped donors of the cohort, with roughly 19% of those sequences being non-productive.

On the study overall, not on this receptor specifically: Some IMGT-functional V segments, including TRBV6-2 and TRBV6-3, could not be distinguished by the 87-base-pair reads and were therefore excluded. According to the authors, the approach could potentially be generalized to other disease states and immunological phenotypes. CMV serostatus was the only immune exposure information available for the cohort. In a later analysis, the rate of TCR association differed among HLA loci, with DRB1 alleles having the most associated TCRs and HLA-C alleles having the fewest. A later analysis associated about 16,000 TCR beta sequences with specific HLA alleles at a false discovery rate of 0.05. Because some donors lacked HLA typing at each locus, the association tests relied only on the typed subset. In a later analysis, HLA-associated TCR beta chains showed more clonal expansion and lower generation probabilities than non-associated chains that were equally common. The study listed 164 TCR beta chains as associated with cytomegalovirus. Because counts were too low, about 18 rarely observed V segments, including chromosome 9 orphons, were excluded from the earlier analysis of 587 of the donors. This cohort had only TCR beta chains sequenced, and the lack of alpha or paired-chain data limited which features could be detected. In a later genetic analysis, fewer N-insertions in productive TCRs were reported among donors in an Asian-associated ancestry cluster than the roughly 700-donor mean. When HLA alleles, especially DR and DQ, strongly co-occurred, attributing TCR associations to individual alleles was difficult. The sequencing pipeline was judged likely to have produced a cluster of highly shared sequence variants as a technical artifact. Linkage disequilibrium might explain the correlated functional status among segregating V segments, but an unknown experimental factor could not be excluded. In an earlier analysis of around 600 of the donors, most TCR beta V segments appeared in productive rearrangements about 87% or about 30% of the time, broadly matching IMGT annotations. A further reported finding was that TCR beta sequences accurately predicted the HLA-A and HLA-B alleles for most subjects in the first cohort. In both the original and validation cohorts, the classifier was reported to diagnose cytomegalovirus status with high specificity and sensitivity. V-gene and J-gene trimming of TCR beta chains was associated with a missense DCLRE1C variant in a later genetic analysis, and the association was replicated in an independent cohort. According to a later analysis, parvovirus B19, influenza, CMV and Epstein-Barr virus appeared linked to several top co-occurrence clusters. Most CMV-associated TCR beta chains appeared to be HLA-restricted in a later analysis, and the HLA associations seemed to be driven largely by CMV exposure. Most TCR sequences were seen in very few donors, while some public TCRs were found in many individuals. The presence/absence analyses assumed that sequencing depth was roughly uniform across donors, and that assumption may not be true. In vitro tests confirmed that three of the cytomegalovirus-associated TCR beta chains recognize cytomegalovirus antigens.

Worth noting for this clone: No antigen is known for it.

The germline V gene (reference sequence) gives CDR1 as GTSNPN and CDR2 as SVGIG. The CDR3 holds 14 amino acids from the cysteine to the phenylalanine. The DNA shown is the 42-base CDR3, in frame from base 1. After removal of 2 bases from V and 2 bases from J, the junction retains 3 bases not matched to a gene. Library creation used the immunoSEQ multiplex PCR assay. A mixture of 60 forward primers for TCR Vbeta segments and 13 reverse primers for TCR Jbeta segments was used in the multiplex PCR. The CDR3 region of rearranged TCR beta genes was amplified from genomic DNA by a multiplex PCR assay. The amplified TCR beta libraries were sequenced on the Illumina HiSeq System as 87-base-pair reads. Turning to the authors' computational methods: In a later analysis, roughly 80 million unique TCR beta chains were counted across the 500 to 850 repertoires, and about 10 million of these chains were shared by at least two donors. A nearest-neighbor algorithm error-corrected the raw reads and collapsed the reads into unique sequences, merging closely related sequences to remove PCR and sequencing errors. CDR3 sequences were aligned to IMGT reference sequences to assign V, D and J gene segments. Each retained sequence needed at least a six-nucleotide match to both a V gene segment and a J gene segment. Rearrangements were called productive when the CDR3 lacked stop codons and stayed in frame with V and J; all others were non-productive. CDR3 was defined by IMGT convention, running from the second conserved V-encoded cysteine to the conserved J-encoded phenylalanine. Sequences without an unambiguous match to a single V gene segment were excluded from the earlier analysis of 587 of the donors. In an earlier analysis of approximately 590 of the donors, a V segment was called functional when productive rearrangements were above 56.7%, and segregating when the standard deviation between donors exceeded 5%. A statistical classification framework was developed to diagnose cytomegalovirus status using the catalog of TCR beta chain sequences. In a later analysis, V and J genes were assigned by comparing TCR nucleotide sequences against IMGT/GENE-DB human TR gene sequences. A later analysis assigned CDR3 sequences and most-parsimonious VDJ recombination scenarios with the TCRdist pipeline. A later analysis defined each TCR beta chain by its CDR3 amino acid sequence plus V-gene family, and excluded reads lacking a unique V-gene family. As a way to deal with suspected cross-contamination and a sequencing artifact, a later analysis dropped approximately 590 nucleotide sequences that were highly shared and had low generation probability. In a later analysis, a clonal expansion index for each public chain was calculated from normalized within-repertoire ranks of inferred template counts. A later analysis computed generation probabilities with a VDJ recombination model fitted to out-of-frame rearrangements, and checked the results against IGoR. In a later analysis, TCR-TCR, TCR-HLA and TCR-CMV co-occurrence was scored with hypergeometric tests, and a repertoire-size bias correction was applied to TCR pairs. False discovery rates were estimated in a later analysis by permuting HLA or CMV assignments 20 times. In a later analysis, co-occurring TCRs were grouped using DBSCAN, with TCRdist sequence similarity added in when clustering inside HLA-allele-positive subsets. Repertoires with fewer than 30,000 or more than 120,000 public chains were left out of co-occurrence clustering, as were five repertoires with anomalous nucleotide sharing. What TCRdb holds here is the immuneACCESS table cut down to in-frame rearrangements. Part of the clones is not present; checked against another copy, under half of the missing clones reflect an unresolved V gene, and the others are unexplained. The D gene and trimming were derived from the DNA, and the V and J assignments and clone size from that table. The sample has tens of thousands of clones on record. The ten largest clones take up less than 20% of the sample.

In total, fewer than 750 healthy bone marrow donors made up the cohort. At the time of sampling, every cohort member was nominally healthy, though immune exposures that went unrecorded were likely present. The donor was CMV seropositive and was included in the group of 250 to 350 seropositive cohort members. A peripheral blood sample was collected from each donor, and TCR beta sequencing was performed on peripheral blood mononuclear cells. Genomic DNA extraction from the blood cell samples was performed with the Qiagen DNeasy Blood Extraction Kit. The rearrangement combines TRBV30 with TRBJ1-3; a stretch of 7 junction bases matches TRBD1. The sequence derives from a man aged 45-65 years in good health and CMV-seropositive. The material sequenced was PBMCs. The CDR3 has the sequence CAWSTGATGNTIYF. The DNA sequence follows: TGTGCCTGGAGTACAGGGGCTACTGGAAACACCATATATTTT.